This paragraph reports one T cell receptor beta chain. The record originates from a study of blood T cell repertoires in COVID-19. Study-wide context: Collection of acute and convalescent COVID-19 samples took place in the United States, Italy and Spain. Sample material is recorded as cDNA or gDNA derived from T cells, B-cell-depleted T cells, or PBMCs.

Original processing notes: The assay estimated nucleated cells by amplifying reference gene primers. Repertoires were generated with immunoSEQ multiplex PCR, while TCRdb's copy carries only in-frame clones and drops some. V and J calls and clone size are those listed in that table; D and trimming were worked out from the DNA. The sample yields 65,000 to 85,000 clones, about 87% seen once. Unmatched junction bases numbered 10, after V lost 5 bases and J lost 7 bases. Germline lookup yields CDR1 LNHDA and CDR2 SQIVND (reference sequence). The CDR3 sequence is 15 residues long. V and J are TRBV19 and TRBJ2-1; 8 nucleotides match TRBD2. This clonotype was sampled from a human donor in a cohort sampled during active COVID-19. Sequencing input: peripheral blood. In DNA form, the CDR3 reads TGTGCCAGTAGTGTCACGGGAGGGCCAAAGAATGAGCAGTTCTTC. This sequence encodes CASSVTGGPKNEQFF.